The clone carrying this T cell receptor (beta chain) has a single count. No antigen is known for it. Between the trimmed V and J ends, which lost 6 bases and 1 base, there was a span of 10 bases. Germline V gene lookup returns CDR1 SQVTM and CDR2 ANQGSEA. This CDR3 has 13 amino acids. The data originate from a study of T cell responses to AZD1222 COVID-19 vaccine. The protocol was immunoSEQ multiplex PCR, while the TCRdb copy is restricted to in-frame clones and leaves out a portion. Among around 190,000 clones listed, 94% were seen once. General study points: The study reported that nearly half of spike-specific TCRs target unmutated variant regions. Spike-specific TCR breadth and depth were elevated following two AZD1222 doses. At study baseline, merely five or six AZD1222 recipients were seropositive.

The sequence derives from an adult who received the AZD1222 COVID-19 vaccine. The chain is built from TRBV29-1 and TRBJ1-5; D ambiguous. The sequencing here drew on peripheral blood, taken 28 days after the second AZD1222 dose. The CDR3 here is CSVPMESNQPQHF. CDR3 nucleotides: TGCAGCGTCCCCATGGAGAGCAATCAGCCCCAGCATTTT.